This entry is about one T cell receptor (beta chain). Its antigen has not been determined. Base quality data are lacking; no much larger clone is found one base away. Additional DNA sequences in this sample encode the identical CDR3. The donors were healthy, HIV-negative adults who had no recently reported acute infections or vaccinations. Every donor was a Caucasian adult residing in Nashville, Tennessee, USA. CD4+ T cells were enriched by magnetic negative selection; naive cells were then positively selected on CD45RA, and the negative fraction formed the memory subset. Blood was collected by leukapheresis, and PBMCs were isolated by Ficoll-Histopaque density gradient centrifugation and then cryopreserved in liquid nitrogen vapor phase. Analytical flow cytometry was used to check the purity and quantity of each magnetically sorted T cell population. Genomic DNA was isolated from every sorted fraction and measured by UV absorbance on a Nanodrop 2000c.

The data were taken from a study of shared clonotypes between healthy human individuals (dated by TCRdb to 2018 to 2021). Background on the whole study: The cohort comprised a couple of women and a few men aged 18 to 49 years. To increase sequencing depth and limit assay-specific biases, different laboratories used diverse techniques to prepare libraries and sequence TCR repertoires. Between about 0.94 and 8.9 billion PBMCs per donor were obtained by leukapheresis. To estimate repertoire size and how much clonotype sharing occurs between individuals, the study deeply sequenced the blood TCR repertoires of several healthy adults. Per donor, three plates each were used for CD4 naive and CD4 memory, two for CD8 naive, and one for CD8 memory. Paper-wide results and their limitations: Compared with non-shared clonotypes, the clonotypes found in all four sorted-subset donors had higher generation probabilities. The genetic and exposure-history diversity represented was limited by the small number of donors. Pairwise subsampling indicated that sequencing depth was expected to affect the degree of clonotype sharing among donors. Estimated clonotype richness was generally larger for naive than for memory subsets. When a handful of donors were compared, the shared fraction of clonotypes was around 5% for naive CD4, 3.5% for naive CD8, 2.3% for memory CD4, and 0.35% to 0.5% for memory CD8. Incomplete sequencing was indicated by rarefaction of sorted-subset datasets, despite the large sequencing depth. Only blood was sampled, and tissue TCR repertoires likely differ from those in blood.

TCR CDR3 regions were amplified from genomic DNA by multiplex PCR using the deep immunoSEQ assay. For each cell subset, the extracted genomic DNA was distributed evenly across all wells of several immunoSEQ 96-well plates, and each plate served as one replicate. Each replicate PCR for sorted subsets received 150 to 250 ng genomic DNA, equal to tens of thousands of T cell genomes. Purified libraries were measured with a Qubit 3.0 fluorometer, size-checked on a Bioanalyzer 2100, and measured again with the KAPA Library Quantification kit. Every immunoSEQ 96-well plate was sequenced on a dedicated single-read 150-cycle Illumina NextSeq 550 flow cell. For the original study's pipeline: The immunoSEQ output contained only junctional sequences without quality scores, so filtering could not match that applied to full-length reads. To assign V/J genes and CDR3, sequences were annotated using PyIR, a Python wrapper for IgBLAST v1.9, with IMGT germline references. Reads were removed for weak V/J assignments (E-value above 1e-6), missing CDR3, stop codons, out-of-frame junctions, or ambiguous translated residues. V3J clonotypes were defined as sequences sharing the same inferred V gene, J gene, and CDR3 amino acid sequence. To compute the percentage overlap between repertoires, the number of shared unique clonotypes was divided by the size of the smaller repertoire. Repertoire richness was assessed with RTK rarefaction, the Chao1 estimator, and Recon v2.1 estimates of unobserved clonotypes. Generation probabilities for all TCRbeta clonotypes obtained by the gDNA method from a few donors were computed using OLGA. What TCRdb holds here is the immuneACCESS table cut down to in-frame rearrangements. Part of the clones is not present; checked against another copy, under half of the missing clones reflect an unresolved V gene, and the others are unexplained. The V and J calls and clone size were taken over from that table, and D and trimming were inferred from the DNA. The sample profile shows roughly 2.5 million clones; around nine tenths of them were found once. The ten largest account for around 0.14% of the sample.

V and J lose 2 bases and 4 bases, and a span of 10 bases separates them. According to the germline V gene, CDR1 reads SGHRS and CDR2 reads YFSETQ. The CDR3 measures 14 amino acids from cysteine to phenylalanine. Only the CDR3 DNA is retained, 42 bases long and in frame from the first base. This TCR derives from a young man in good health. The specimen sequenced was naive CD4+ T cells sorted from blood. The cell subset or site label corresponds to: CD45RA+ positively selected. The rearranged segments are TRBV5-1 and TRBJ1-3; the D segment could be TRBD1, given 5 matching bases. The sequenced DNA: TGCGCCAGCAGCTTAAGAGGGGCAGGAAACACCATATATTTT. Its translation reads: CASSLRGAGNTIYF. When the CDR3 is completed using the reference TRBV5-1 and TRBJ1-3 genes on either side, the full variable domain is KAGVTQTPRYLIKTRGQQVTLSCSPISGHRSVSWYQQTPGQGLQFLFEYFSETQRNKGNFPGRFSGRQFSNSRSEMNVSTLELGDSALYLCASSLRGAGNTIYFGEGSWLTVV.